These 3 T cell receptor beta chains were all obtained from the same sample, sequenced in a study of blood T cell repertoires in COVID-19. Clones were read by immunoSEQ multiplex PCR, and TCRdb kept only the in-frame ones, dropping some. The data contain 200,000 to 300,000 clones, approximately 82% of them seen just once; the ten biggest clones take up 2% to 2.5%. What was sequenced was peripheral blood. All receptors come from a middle-aged man who had recovered from COVID-19.

V is TRBV6-1 and J is TRBJ2-7; possible D gene TRBD1, 5 bases. This CDR3 region has 17 residues. With 4 bases removed from V and 4 bases from J, the gap between germline ends came to 23 bases. CDR1 and CDR2 from the germline V gene are MNHNS and SASEGT. The DNA of the CDR3 is TGTGCCAGCAGTGCAATCTACAGGCTCGGTCCTCTATACGAGCAGTACTTC. Amino acids: CASSAIYRLGPLYEQYF.

The chain combines TRBV3-1 (or the pseudogene TRBV3-2) with TRBJ1-2, with D unclear. CDR1 and CDR2 (germline): LGHDT, YNNKEL (reference sequence). The CDR3 contains 15 residues. Trimming cost V 1 base and J 7 bases, with 16 bases left between them. The CDR3 sequence: CASSQGSGGVGGYTF. In DNA form, the CDR3 reads TGTGCCAGCAGCCAAGGAAGTGGCGGGGTCGGTGGCTACACCTTC.

V usage is TRBV18 and J usage is TRBJ2-2, with a possible D match to TRBD1 (5 bases). Germline V lookup: CDR1 KGHSH, CDR2 LQKENI. V lost 1 base, J lost 7 bases, and 13 bases lay in between. This CDR3 region has 15 residues. The CDR3 spells CASSPRPGISGELFF. The CDR3 region has the DNA TGTGCCAGCTCACCACGTCCAGGGATCAGCGGGGAGCTGTTTTTT.